This TCR beta chain was documented in a study of blood T cell repertoires in COVID-19. Study-wide context: Samples of COVID-19 (acute and convalescent) were obtained from the United States, Italy and Spain. In each case, the material was cDNA or gDNA derived from T cells, B-cell-depleted T cells, or PBMCs.

With V trimmed by 4 bases and J by 3 bases, 12 bases remained unmatched. The germline V gene encodes CDR1 KGHSY and CDR2 FQNENV. This CDR3 is 16 amino acids long. This clone was recorded a few times. In the authors' workflow: Quantification of nucleated cells was approximated via reference gene primer amplification. The method was immunoSEQ multiplex PCR; TCRdb's version includes in-frame clones alone and lacks a portion of them. That table is the source of V, J and clone size, and D and trimming were worked out from the DNA. The sample yields around 150,000 clones, around 90% seen once. The source is a human donor in a cohort sampled during active COVID-19. Sequencing was done on a sample of peripheral blood. This chain uses TRBV16 with TRBJ2-7, with TRBD1 matching 7 bases. The CDR3 nucleotides are TGTGCCAGCAGCCCCTCCCCGACAGGGAAATTCTACGAGCAGTACTTC. This translates into CASSPSPTGKFYEQYF.